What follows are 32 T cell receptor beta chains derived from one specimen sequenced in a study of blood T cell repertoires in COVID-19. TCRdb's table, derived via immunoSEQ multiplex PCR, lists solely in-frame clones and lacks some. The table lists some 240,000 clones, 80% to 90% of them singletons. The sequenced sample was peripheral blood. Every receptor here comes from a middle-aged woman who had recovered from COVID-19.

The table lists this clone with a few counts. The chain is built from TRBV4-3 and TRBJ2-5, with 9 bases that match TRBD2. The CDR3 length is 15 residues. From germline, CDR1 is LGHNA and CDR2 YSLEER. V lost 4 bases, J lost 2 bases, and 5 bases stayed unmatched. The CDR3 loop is CASSRWTSAQETQYF. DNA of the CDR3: TGCGCCAGCAGCCGGTGGACTAGCGCGCAAGAGACCCAGTACTTC.

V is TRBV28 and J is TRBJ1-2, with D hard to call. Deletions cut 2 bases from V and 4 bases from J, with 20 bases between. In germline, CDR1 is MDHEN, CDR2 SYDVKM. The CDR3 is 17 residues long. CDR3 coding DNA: TGTGCCAGCAGTTTACCCCGGTCCTTCCGTGGAGGCTATGGCTACACCTTC. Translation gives CASSLPRSFRGGYGYTF.

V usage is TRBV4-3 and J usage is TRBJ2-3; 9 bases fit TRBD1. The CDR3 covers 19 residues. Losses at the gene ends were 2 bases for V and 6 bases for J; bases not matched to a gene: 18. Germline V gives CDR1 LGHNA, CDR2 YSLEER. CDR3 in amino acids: CASSQHWTRTGEILDTQYF. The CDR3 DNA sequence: TGCGCCAGCAGCCAACACTGGACCCGGACAGGGGAAATTTTGGATACGCAGTATTTT.

The CDR3 loop is CASSMLTGANLARQYF. The CDR3 nucleotides are TGTGCCAGTAGTATGTTGACAGGGGCGAACCTCGCTAGGCAGTACTTC. The chain carries TRBV19 and TRBJ2-7; 8 nucleotides line up with TRBD1. V lost 3 bases to trimming and J lost 9 bases; unmatched junction nucleotides: 16. This CDR3 is 16 amino acids long. The germline V gene has CDR1 LNHDA and CDR2 SQIVND (reference sequence).

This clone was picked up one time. CDR3 region: CASSQAGGQSYGYTF. The CDR3 DNA reads as TGCGCCAGCAGCCAAGCCGGGGGGCAAAGCTATGGCTACACCTTC. This sequence joins TRBV4-1 and TRBJ1-2, with D possibly being TRBD1 (6 bases). V shed 1 base and J shed 4 bases, with 13 bases lying between them. The CDR3 has 15 amino acids. Germline CDR1 MGHRA, CDR2 YSYEKL.

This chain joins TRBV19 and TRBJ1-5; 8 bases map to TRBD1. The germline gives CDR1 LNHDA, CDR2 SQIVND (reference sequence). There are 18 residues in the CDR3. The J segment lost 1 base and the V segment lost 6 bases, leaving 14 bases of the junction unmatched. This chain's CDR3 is CASRGDRRRGTSNQPQHF. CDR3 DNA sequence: TGTGCCAGTAGGGGGGACAGGAGAAGGGGAACGAGCAATCAGCCCCAGCATTTT.

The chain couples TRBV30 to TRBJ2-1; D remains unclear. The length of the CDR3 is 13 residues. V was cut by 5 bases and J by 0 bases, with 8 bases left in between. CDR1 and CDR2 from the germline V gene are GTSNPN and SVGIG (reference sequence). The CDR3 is CAWWSLSYNEQFF. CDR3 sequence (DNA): TGTGCCTGGTGGAGTCTCTCCTACAATGAGCAGTTCTTC.

The CDR3 spells CATSGQPSNQPQHF. The CDR3 DNA follows: TGTGCCACCTCGGGACAGCCGAGCAATCAGCCCCAGCATTTT. This chain connects TRBV6-5 to TRBJ1-5; 7 bases line up with TRBD1. The V gene end was trimmed by 10 bases and the J gene end by 1 base; junction bases not matched to a gene: 7. Per the germline V gene, CDR1 is MNHEY and CDR2 is SVGAGI. The CDR3 runs 14 residues.

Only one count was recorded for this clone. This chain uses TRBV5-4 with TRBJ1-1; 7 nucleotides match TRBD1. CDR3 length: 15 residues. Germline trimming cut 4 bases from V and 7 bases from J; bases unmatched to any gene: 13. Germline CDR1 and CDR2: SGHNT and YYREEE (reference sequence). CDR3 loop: CASSRGPTGVGEAFF. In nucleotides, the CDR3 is TGTGCCAGCAGCCGGGGCCCTACAGGGGTAGGTGAAGCTTTCTTT.

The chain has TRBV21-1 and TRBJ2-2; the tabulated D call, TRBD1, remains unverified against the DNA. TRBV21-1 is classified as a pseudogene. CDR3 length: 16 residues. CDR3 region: CASSNTGTLNTGELFF. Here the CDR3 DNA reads TGTGCCAGCAGCAACACCGGGACACTGAACACCGGGGAGCTGTTTTTT.

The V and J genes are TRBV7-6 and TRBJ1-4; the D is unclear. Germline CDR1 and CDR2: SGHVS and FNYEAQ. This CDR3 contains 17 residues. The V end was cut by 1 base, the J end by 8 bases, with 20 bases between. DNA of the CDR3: TGTGCCAGCAGCTTAGTTTTAGGCGGATCAGCCGGGGAAAAACTGTTTTTT. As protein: CASSLVLGGSAGEKLFF.

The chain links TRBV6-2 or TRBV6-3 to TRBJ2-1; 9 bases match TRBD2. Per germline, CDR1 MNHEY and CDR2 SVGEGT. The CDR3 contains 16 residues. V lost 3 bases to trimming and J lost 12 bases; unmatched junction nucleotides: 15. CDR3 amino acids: CASSYSRVAGAIVQFF. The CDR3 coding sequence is TGTGCCAGCAGTTATTCCCGGGTAGCGGGAGCTATCGTGCAGTTCTTC.

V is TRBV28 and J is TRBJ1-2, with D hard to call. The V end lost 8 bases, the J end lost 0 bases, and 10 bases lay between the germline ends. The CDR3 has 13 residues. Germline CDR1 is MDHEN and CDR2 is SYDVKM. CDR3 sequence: CASAPSANYGYTF. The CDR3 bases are TGTGCCAGCGCCCCGTCAGCTAACTATGGCTACACCTTC.

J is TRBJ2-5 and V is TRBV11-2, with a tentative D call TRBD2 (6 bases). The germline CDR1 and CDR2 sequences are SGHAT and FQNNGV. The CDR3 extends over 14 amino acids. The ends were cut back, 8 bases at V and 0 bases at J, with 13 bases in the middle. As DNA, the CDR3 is TGTGCCAGCCGCGGGGTCGGAAACCAAGAGACCCAGTACTTC. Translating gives CASRGVGNQETQYF.

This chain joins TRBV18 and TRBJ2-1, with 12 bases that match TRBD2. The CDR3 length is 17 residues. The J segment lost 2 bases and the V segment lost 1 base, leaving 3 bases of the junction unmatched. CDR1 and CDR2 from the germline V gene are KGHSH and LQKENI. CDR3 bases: TGTGCCAGCTCACCACGGACTAGCGGGAACACCTACAATGAGCAGTTCTTC. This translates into CASSPRTSGNTYNEQFF.

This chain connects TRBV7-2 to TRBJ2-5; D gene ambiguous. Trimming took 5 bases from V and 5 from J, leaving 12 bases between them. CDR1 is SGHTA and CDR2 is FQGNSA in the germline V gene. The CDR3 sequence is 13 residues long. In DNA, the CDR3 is TGTGCCAGCAGCATGAGCTTCCTCGAGACCCAGTACTTC. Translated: CASSMSFLETQYF.

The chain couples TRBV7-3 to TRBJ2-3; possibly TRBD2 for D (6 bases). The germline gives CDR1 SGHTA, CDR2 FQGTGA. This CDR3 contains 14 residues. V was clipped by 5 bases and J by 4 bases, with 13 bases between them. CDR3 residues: CASSQLGGPDTQYF. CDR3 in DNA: TGTGCCAGCAGCCAATTGGGAGGTCCAGATACGCAGTATTTT.

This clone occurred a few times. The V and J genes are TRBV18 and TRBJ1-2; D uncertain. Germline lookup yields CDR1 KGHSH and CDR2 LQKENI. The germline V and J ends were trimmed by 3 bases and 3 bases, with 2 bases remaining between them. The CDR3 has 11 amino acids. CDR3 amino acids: CASSPDYGYTF. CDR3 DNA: TGTGCCAGCTCACCCGACTATGGCTACACCTTC.

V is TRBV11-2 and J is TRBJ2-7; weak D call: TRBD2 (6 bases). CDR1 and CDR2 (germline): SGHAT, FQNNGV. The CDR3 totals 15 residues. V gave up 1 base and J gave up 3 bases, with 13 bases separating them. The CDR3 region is CASSLGVGGSYEQYF. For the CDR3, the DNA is TGTGCCAGCAGCTTAGGGGTGGGGGGTAGCTACGAGCAGTACTTC.

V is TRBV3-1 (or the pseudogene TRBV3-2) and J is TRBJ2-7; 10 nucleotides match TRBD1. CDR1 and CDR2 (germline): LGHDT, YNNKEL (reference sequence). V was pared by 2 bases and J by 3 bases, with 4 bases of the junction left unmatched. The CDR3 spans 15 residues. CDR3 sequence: CASSQHGQGDYEQYF. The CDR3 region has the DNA TGTGCCAGCAGCCAACATGGACAGGGGGACTACGAGCAGTACTTC.

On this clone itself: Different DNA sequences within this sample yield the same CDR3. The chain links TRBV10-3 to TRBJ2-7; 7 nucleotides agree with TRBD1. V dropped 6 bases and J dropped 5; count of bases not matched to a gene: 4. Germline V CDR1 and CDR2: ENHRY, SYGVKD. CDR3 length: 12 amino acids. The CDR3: CAIRSTGDEQYV. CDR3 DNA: TGTGCCATCAGGTCAACAGGGGACGAGCAGTACGTC.

CDR3 coding DNA: TGTGCCAGTAGTAGGCAGACAACTAATGAAAAACTGTTTTTT. It translates to CASSRQTTNEKLFF. The chain employs TRBV19 and TRBJ1-4; D gene ambiguous. In germline, CDR1 is LNHDA, CDR2 SQIVND (reference sequence). This CDR3 contains 14 residues. V lost 4 bases and J 0 bases, leaving 6 bases between the germline ends.

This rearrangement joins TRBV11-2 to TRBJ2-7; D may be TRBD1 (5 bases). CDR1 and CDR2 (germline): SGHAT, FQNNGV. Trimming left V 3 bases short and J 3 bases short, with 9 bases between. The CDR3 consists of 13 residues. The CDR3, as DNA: TGTGCCAGCAGCTTTACGGACAACTACGAGCAGTACGTC. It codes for CASSFTDNYEQYV.

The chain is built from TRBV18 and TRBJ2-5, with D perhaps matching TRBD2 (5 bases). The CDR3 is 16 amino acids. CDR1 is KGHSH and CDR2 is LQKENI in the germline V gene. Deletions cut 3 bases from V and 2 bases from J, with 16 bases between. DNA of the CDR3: TGTGCCAGCTCACCTGGAGCGGCAGGCGGGCAAGAGACCCAGTACTTC. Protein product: CASSPGAAGGQETQYF.

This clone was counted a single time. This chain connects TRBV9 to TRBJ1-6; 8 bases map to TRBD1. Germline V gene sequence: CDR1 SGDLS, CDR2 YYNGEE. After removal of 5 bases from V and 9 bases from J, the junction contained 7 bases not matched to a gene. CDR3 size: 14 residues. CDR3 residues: CASRAGGVSSPLHF. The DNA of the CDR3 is TGTGCCAGCAGAGCAGGGGGCGTAAGTTCACCCCTCCACTTT.

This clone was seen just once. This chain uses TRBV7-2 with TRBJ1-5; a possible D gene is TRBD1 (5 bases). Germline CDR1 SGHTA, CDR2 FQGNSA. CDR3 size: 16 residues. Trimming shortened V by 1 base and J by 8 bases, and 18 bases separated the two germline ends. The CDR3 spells CASSLEAGRRLEPQHF. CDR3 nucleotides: TGTGCCAGCAGCTTAGAGGCGGGACGGAGGTTGGAGCCCCAGCATTTT. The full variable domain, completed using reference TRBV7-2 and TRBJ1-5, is GAGVSQSPSNKVTEKGKDVELRCDPISGHTALYWYRQSLGQGLEFLIYFQGNSAPDKSGLPSDRFSAERTGGSVSTLTIQRTQQEDSAVYLCASSLEAGRRLEPQHFGDGTRLSIL.

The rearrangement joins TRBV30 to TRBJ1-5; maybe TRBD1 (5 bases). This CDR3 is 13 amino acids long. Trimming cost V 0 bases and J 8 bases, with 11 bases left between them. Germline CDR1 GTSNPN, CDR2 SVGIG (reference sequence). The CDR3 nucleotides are TGTGCCTGGAGTGTAAGGGGTGGGGAGCCCCAGCATTTT. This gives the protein CAWSVRGGEPQHF. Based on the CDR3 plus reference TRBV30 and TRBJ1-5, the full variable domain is SQTIHQWPATLVQPVGSPLSLECTVEGTSNPNLYWYRQAAGRGLQLLFYSVGIGQISSEVPQNLSASRPQDRQFILSSKKLLLSDSGFYLCAWSVRGGEPQHFGDGTRLSIL.

Written as DNA, the CDR3 is TGCGCCAGCAGGTCGGGATTCTCTGGAAACACCATATATTTT. This gives the protein CASRSGFSGNTIYF. The rearrangement joins TRBV5-1 to TRBJ1-3, with unresolved D. Looked up from germline, CDR1 is SGHRS and CDR2 is YFSETQ. CDR3 length: 14 residues. Between the trimmed V and J ends, which lost 5 bases and 0 bases, there was a span of 9 bases. Looking up the rest from reference TRBV5-1 and TRBJ1-3 gives the full variable domain: KAGVTQTPRYLIKTRGQQVTLSCSPISGHRSVSWYQQTPGQGLQFLFEYFSETQRNKGNFPGRFSGRQFSNSRSEMNVSTLELGDSALYLCASRSGFSGNTIYFGEGSWLTVV.

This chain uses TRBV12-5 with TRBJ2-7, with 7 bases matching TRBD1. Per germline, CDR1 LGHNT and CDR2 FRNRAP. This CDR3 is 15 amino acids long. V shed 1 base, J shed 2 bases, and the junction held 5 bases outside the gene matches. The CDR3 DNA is TGTGCTAGTGGTTTGGCGGGACAGTCCCCCTACGAGCAGTACTTC. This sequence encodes CASGLAGQSPYEQYF.

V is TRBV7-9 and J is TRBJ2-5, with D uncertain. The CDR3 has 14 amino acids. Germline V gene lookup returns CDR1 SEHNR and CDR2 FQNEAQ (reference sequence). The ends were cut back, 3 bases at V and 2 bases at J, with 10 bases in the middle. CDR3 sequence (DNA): TGTGCCAGCAGCTTCGGGTTCGCTCAAGAGACCCAGTACTTC. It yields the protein CASSFGFAQETQYF.

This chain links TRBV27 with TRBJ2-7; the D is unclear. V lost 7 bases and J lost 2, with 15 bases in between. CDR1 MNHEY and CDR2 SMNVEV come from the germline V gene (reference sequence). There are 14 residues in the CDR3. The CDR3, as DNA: TGTGCCAGCAAATCAGACTGGCGGCCCTACGAGCAGTACGTC. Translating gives CASKSDWRPYEQYV.

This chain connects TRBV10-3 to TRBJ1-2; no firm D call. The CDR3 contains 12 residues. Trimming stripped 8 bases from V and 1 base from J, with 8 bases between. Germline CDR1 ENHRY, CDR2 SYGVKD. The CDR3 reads CAISEGNYGYTF. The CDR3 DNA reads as TGTGCCATCTCTGAGGGTAACTATGGCTACACCTTC.